This TCR beta chain was obtained from a study of control samples from healthy donors and cancer patients. V was shortened by 6 bases and J by 8 bases, with 20 bases between the two germline ends. This CDR3 spans 15 amino acids. Germline V CDR1 and CDR2: SGHTA, FQGNSA. Sequencing was performed with immunoSEQ multiplex PCR; in TCRdb, only in-frame clones are kept and a portion is missing. This sample yields roughly 29,000 clones, of which 79% are seen a single time; about 20% belongs to the top ten. This TCR was recovered from a man aged 55 to 70 with head and neck cancer. This chain joins TRBV7-2 and TRBJ2-1; TRBD2 is a possible D gene (5 bases). What was sequenced was PBMCs. The CDR3 DNA is TGTGCCAGCAGTCGCGGCGGGTTTGGGTTGGATGAGCAGTTCTTC. It codes for CASSRGGFGLDEQFF.